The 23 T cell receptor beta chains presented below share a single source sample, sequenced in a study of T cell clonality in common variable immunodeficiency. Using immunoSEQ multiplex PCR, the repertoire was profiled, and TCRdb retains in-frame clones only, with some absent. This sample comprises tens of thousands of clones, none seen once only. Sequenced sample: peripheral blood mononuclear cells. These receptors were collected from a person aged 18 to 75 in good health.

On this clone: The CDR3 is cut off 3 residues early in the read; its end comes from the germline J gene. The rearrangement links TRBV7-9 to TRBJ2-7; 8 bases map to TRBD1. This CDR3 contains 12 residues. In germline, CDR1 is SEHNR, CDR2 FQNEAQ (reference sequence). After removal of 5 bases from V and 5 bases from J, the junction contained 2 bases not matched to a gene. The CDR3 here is CASSPTGDEQYF. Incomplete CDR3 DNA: TGTGCCAGCAGCCCGACAGGGGACGAG.

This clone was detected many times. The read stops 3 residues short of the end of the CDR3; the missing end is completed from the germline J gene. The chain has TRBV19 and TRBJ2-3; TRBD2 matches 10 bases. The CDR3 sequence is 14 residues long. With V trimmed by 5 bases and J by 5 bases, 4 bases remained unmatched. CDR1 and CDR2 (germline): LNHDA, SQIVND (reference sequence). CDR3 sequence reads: CASSRASGRDTQYF. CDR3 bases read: TGTGCCAGTAGTCGGGCTAGCGGGAGAGATACG.

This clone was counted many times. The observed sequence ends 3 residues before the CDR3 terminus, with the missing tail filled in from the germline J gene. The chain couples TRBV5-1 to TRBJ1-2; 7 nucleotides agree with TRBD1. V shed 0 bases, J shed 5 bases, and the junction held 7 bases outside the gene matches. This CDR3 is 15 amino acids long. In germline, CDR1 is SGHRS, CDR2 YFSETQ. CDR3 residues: CASSLVGTDLYGYTF. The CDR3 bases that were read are TGCGCCAGCAGCTTGGTGGGGACAGATCTATATGGC.

CDR3 DNA (partial): TGCAGTGCTAGTCGAGGGGGCAGCGACACTGAA. Translated, it gives CSASRGGSDTE. The whole CDR3 protein reads CSASRGGSDTEAFF. This chain connects TRBV20-1 to TRBJ1-1; 7 bases are a match to TRBD1. The read ends 3 residues before the CDR3 terminus; that terminus is restored from the germline J gene. CDR1 and CDR2 from the germline V gene are DFQATT and SNEGSKA (reference sequence). This CDR3 is 14 amino acids long. V lost 3 bases and J lost 3; bases outside the gene matches: 7.

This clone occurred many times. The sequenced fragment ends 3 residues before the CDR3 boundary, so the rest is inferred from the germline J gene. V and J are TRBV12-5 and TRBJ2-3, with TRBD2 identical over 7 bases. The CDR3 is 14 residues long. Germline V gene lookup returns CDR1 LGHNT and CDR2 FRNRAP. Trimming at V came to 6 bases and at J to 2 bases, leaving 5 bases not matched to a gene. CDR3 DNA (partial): TGTGCTAGTGGACTCGGGGGGATCACAGATACG. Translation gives CASGLGGITDT. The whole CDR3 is CASGLGGITDTQYF. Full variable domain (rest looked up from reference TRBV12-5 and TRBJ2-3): DARVTQTPRHKVTEMGQEVTMRCQPILGHNTVFWYRQTMMQGLELLAYFRNRAPLDDSGMPKDRFSAEMPDATLATLKIQPSEPRDSAVYFCASGLGGITDTQYFGPGTRLTVL.

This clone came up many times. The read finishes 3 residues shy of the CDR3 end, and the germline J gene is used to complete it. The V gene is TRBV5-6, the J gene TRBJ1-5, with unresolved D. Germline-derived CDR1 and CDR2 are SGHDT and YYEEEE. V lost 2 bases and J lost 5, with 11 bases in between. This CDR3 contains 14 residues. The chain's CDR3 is CASSLSARDQPQHF. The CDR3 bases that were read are TGTGCCAGCAGCTTATCGGCGAGGGATCAGCCC.

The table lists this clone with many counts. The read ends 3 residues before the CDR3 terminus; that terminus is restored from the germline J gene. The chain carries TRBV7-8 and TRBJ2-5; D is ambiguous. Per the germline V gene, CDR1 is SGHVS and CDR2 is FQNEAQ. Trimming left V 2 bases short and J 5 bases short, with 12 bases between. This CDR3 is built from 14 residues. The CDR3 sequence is CASSLPGRVETQYF. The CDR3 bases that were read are TGTGCCAGCAGCTTACCGGGTCGTGTGGAGACC.

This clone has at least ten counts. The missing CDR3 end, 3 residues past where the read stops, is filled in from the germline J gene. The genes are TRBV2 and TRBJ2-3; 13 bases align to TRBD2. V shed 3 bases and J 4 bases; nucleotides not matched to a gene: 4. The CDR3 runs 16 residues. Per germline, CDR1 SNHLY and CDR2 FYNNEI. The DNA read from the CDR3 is TGTGCCAGCAGTGACTTACTAGCGGGAGGGGCAGATACG. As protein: CASSDLLAGGADT. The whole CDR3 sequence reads CASSDLLAGGADTQYF.

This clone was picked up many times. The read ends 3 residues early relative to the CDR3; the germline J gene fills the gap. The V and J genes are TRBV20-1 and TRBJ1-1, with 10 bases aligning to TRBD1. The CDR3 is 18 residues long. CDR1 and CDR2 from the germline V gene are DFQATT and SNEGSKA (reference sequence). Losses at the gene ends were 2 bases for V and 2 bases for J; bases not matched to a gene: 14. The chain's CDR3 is CSARPDRGRLRGNTEAFF. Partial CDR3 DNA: TGCAGTGCTAGACCCGACAGGGGGCGCCTAAGGGGAAACACTGAA.

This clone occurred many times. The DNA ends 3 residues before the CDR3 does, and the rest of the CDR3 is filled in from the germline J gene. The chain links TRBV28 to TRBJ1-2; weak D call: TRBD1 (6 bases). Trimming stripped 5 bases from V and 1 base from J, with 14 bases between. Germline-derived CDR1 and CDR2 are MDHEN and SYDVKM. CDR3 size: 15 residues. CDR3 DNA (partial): TGTGCCAGCAGTGAGGACAGACCACTTAACTATGGC. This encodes CASSEDRPLNYG. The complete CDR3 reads CASSEDRPLNYGYTF.

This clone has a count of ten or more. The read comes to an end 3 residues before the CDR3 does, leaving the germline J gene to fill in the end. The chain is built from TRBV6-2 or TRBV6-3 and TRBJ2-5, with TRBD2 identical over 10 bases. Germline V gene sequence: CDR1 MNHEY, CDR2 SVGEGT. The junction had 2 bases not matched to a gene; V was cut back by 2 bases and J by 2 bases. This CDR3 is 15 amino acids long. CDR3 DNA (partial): TGTGCCAGCAGTTACACGGGACTAGCGCAAGAGACC. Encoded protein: CASSYTGLAQET. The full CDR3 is CASSYTGLAQETQYF.

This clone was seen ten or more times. CDR3 DNA (partial): TGTGCCAGCAGCAAAGGGCAGGGAGTTACGTATGAG. This codes for CASSKGQGVTYE. In full, the CDR3 reads CASSKGQGVTYEQFF. The V and J genes are TRBV28 and TRBJ2-1; D possibly uses TRBD1 or TRBD2 (5 bases each). The sequenced fragment ends 3 residues before the CDR3 boundary, so the rest is inferred from the germline J gene. CDR1 is MDHEN and CDR2 is SYDVKM in the germline V gene. V was shortened by 6 bases and J by 8 bases, with 20 bases between the two germline ends. The CDR3 loop spans 15 amino acids.

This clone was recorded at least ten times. The CDR3: CASSLALAGGTTDTQYF. CDR3 bases read: TGCGCCAGCAGCTTGGCCCTAGCGGGAGGAACCACAGATACG. The chain joins TRBV5-1 to TRBJ2-3; TRBD2 matches at 11 bases. The read terminates 3 residues ahead of where the CDR3 ends, so the germline J gene completes it. Per the germline V gene, CDR1 is SGHRS and CDR2 is YFSETQ. Losses at the gene ends were 0 bases for V and 2 bases for J; bases not matched to a gene: 5. The CDR3 length is 17 residues.

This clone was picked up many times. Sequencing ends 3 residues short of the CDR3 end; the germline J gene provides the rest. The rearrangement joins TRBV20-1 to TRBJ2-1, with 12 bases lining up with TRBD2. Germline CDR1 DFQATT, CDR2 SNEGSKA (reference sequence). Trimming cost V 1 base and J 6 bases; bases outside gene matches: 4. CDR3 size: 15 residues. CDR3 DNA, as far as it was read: TGCAGTGCTAGAGGGGCTAGCGGGAGGGCCAATGAG. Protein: CSARGASGRANE. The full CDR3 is CSARGASGRANEQFF.

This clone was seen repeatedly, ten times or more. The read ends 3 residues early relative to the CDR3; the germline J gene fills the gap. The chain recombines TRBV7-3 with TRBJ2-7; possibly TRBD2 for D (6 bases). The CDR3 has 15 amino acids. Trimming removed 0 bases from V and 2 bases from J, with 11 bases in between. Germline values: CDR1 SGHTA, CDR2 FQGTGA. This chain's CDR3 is CASSLTGTLPYEQYF. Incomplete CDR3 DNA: TGTGCCAGCAGCTTAACCGGGACTCTCCCCTACGAG.

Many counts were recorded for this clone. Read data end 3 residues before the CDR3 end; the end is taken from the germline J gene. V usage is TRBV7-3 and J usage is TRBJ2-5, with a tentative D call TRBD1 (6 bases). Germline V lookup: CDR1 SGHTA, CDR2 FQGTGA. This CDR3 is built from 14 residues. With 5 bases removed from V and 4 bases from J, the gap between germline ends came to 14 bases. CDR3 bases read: TGTGCCAGCAGCCCACAGGGTTTCGGAGAGACC. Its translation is CASSPQGFGET. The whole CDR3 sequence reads CASSPQGFGETQYF.

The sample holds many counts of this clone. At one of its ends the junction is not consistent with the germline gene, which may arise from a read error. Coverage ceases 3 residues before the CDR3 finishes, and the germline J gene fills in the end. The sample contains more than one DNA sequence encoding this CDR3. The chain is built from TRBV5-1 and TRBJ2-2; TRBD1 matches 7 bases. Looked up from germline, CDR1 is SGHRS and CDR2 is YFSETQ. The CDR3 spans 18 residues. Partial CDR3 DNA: TGTGCCAGCAGAATCAGGGGGTTGCGACCTACGAACACCGGGGAG. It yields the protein CASRIRGLRPTNTGE. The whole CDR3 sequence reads CASRIRGLRPTNTGELFF.

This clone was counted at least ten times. The CDR3 DNA, read in part, is TGTGCCAGCAGTGAAGGAGGCAGTCGAAACTATGGC. The encoded protein is CASSEGGSRNYG. The entire CDR3 protein reads CASSEGGSRNYGYTF. The chain combines TRBV6-1 with TRBJ1-2, with D unclear. Read data end 3 residues before the CDR3 end; the end is taken from the germline J gene. Deletions cut 1 base from V and 2 bases from J, with 11 bases between. The CDR3 has 15 residues. The V gene's germline CDR1 is MNHNS and CDR2 SASEGT.

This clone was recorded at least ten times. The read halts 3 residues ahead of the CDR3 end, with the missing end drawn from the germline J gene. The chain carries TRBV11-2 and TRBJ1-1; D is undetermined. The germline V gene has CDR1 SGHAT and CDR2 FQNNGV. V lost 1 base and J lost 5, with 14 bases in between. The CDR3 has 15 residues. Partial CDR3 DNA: TGTGCCAGCAGCTTAGGGAACTCAGGTAATACTGAA. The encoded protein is CASSLGNSGNTE. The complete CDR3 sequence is CASSLGNSGNTEAFF.

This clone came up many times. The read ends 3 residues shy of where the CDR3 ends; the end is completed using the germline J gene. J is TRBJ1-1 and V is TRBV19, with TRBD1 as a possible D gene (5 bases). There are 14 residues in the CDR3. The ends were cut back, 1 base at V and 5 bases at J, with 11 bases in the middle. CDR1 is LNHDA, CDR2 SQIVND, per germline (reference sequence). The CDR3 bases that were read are TGTGCCAGTAGTATAGTCGGGGGTGGAACTGAA. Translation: CASSIVGGGTE. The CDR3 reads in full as CASSIVGGGTEAFF.

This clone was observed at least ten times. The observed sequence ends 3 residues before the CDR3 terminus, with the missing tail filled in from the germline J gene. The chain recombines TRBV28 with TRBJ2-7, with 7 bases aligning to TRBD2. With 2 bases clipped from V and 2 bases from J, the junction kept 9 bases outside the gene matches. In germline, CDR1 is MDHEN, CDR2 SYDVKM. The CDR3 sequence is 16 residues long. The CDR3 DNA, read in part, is TGTGCCAGCAGTTTACGAGGGACTACCGGAACCTACGAG. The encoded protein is CASSLRGTTGTYE. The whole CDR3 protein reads CASSLRGTTGTYEQYF.

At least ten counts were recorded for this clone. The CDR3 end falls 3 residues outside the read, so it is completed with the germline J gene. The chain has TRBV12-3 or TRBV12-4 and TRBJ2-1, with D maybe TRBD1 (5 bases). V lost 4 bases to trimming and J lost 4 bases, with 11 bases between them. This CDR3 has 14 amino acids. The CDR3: CASSSQGTYNEQFF. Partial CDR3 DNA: TGTGCCAGCAGTTCTCAGGGTACTTACAATGAG.

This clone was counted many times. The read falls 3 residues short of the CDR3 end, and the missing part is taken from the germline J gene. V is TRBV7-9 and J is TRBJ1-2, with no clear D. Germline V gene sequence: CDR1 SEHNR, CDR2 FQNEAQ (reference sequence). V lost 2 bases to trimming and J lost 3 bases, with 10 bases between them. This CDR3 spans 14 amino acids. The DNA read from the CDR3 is TGTGCCAGCAGCTTAATGGCCGTGGACTATGGC. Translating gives CASSLMAVDYG. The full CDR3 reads CASSLMAVDYGYTF.